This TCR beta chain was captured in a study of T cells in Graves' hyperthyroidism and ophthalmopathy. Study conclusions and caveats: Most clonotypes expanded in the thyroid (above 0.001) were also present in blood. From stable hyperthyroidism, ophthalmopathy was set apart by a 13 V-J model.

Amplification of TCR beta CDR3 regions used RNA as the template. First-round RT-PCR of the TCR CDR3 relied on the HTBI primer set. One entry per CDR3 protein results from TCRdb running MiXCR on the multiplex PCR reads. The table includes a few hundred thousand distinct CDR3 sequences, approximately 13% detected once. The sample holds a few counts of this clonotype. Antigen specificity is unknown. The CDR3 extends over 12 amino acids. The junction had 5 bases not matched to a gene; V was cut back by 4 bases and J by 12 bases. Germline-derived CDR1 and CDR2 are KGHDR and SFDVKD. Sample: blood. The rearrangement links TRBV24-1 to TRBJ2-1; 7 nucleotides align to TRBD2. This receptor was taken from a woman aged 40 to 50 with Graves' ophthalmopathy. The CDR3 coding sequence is TGTGCCACCAGTGAAAGTAGCGGGCGGCAGTTCTTC. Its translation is CATSESSGRQFF.